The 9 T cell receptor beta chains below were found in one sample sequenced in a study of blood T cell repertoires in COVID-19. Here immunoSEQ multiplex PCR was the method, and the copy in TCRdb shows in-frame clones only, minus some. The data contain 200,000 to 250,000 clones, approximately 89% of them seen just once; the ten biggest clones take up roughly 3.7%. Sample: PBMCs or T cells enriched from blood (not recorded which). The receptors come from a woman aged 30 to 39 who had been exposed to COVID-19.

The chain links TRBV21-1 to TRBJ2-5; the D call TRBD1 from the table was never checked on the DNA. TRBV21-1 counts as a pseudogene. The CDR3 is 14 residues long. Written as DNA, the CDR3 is TGTGCCAGCAGCAAAATAGGGGGCGAAGAGACCCAGTACTTC. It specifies CASSKIGGEETQYF.

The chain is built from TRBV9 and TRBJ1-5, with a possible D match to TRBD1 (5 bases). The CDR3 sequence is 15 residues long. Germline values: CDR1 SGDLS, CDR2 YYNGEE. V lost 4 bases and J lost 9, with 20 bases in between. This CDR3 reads CASSKDSDSGRPQHF. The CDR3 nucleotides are TGTGCCAGCAGCAAAGACAGTGATAGTGGTAGGCCCCAGCATTTT.

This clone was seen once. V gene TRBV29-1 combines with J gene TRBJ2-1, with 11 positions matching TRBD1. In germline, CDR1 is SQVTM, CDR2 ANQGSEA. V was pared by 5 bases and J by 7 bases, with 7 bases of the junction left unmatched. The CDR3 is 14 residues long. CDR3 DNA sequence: TGCAGCGTTAAACACGGGACAGGGGGGAATGAGCAGTTCTTC. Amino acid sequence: CSVKHGTGGNEQFF.

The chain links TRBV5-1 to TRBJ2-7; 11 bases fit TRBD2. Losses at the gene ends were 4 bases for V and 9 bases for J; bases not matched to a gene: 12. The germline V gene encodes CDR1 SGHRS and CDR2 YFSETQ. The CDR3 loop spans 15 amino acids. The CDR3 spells CASSRTSGRQIGQYF. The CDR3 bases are TGCGCCAGCAGCCGTACTAGCGGGAGACAAATCGGGCAGTACTTC.

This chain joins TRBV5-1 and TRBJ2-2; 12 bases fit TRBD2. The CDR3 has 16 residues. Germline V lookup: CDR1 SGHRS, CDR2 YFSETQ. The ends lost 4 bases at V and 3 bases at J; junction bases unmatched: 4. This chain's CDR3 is CASSRRLAGDTGELFF. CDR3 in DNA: TGCGCCAGCAGCAGAAGACTAGCGGGAGACACCGGGGAGCTGTTTTTT.

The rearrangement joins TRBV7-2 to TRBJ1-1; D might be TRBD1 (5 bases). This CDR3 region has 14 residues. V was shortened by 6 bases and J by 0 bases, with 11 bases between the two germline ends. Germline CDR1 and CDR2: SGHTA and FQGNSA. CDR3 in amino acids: CASSSTALNTEAFF. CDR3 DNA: TGTGCCAGCAGTTCGACAGCGCTGAACACTGAAGCTTTCTTT.

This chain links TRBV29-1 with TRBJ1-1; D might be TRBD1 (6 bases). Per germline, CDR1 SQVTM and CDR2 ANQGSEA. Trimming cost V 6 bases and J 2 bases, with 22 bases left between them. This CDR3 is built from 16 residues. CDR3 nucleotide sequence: TGCAGCGTCAGAGGGGGACGGGATATGGTTAACACTGAAGCTTTCTTT. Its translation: CSVRGGRDMVNTEAFF.

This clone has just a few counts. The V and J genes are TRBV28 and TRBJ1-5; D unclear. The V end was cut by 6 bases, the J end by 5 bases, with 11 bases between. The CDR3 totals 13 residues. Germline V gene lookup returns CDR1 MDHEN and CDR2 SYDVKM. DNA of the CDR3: TGTGCCAGCAGCTCTATGAGGTATCAGCCCCAGCATTTT. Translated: CASSSMRYQPQHF. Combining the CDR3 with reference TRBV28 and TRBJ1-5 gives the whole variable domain DVKVTQSSRYLVKRTGEKVFLECVQDMDHENMFWYRQDPGLGLRLIYFSYDVKMKEKGDIPEGYSVSREKKERFSLILESASTNQTSMYLCASSSMRYQPQHFGDGTRLSIL.

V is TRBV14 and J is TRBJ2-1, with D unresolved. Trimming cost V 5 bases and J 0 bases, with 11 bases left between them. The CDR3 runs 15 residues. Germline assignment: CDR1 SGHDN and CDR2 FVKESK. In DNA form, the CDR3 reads TGTGCCAGCAGCGAGTTCCTGAGCTCCTACAATGAGCAGTTCTTC. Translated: CASSEFLSSYNEQFF.